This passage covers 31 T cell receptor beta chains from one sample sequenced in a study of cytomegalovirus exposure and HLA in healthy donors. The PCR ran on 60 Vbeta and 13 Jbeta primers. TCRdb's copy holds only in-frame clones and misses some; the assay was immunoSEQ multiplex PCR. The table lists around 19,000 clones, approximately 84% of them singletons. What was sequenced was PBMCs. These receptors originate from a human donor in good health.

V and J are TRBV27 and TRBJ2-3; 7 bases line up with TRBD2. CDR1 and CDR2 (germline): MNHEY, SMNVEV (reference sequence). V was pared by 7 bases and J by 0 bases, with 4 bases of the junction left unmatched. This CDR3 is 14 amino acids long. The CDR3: CASNAGLSTDTQYF. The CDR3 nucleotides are TGTGCCAGCAACGCGGGACTAAGCACAGATACGCAGTATTTT.

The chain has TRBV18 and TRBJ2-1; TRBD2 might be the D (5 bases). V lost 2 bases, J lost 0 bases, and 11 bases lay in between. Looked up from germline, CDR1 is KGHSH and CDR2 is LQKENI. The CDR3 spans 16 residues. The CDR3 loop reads CASSPSGISSYNEQFF. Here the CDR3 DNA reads TGTGCCAGCTCACCATCCGGGATTAGCTCCTACAATGAGCAGTTCTTC.

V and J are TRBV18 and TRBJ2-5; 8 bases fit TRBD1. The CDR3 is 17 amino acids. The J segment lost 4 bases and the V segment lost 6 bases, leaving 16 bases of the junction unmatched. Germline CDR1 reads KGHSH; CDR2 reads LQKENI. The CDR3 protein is CASSSLPQGQGRETQYF. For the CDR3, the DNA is TGTGCCAGCTCCAGCCTCCCCCAAGGACAGGGACGAGAGACCCAGTACTTC.

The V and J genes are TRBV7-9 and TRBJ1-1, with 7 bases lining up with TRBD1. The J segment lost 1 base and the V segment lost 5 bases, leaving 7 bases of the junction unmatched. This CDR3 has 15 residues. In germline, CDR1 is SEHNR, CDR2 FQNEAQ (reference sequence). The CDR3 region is CASSPRGDRNTEAFF. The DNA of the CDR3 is TGTGCCAGCAGCCCTAGGGGGGACAGGAACACTGAAGCTTTCTTT.

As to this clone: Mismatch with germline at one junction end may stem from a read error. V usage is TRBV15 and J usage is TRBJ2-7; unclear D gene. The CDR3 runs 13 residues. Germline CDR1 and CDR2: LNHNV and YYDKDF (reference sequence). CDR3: CATSRDFGYERYF. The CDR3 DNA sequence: TGTGCCACCAGCAGAGACTTCGGCTACGAGCGGTACTTC.

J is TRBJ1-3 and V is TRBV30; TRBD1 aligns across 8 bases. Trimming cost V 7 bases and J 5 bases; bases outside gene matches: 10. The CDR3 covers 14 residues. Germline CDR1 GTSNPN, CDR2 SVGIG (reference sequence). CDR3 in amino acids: CASLGQGARNTIYF. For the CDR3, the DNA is TGTGCCTCCCTGGGGCAGGGGGCAAGAAACACCATATATTTT.

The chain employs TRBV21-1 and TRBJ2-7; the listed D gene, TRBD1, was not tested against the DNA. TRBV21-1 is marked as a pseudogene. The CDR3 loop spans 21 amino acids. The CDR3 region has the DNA TGTGCCAGCAGCAAAAGATCGGGTTTGGGGACAGGGGCCTCTTCCTCCTACGAGCAGTACTTC. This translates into CASSKRSGLGTGASSSYEQYF.

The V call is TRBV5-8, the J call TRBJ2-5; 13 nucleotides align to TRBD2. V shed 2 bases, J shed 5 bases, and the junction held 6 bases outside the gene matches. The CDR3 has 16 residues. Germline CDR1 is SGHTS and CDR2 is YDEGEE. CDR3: CASSLLAGGIGETQYF. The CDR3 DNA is TGTGCCAGCAGCTTACTAGCGGGAGGGATCGGGGAGACCCAGTACTTC.

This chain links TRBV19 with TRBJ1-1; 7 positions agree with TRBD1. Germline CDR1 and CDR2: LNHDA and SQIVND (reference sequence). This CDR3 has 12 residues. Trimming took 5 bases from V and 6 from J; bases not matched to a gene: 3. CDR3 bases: TGTGCCAGTAGTGGAGGGGGCCCTGAAGCTTTCTTT. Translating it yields CASSGGGPEAFF.

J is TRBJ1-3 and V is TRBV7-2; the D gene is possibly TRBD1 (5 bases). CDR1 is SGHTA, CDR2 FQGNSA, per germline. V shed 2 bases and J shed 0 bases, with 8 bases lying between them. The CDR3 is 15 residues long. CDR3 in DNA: TGTGCCAGCAGCTTACAGGGTGGCTCTGGAAACACCATATATTTT. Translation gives CASSLQGGSGNTIYF.

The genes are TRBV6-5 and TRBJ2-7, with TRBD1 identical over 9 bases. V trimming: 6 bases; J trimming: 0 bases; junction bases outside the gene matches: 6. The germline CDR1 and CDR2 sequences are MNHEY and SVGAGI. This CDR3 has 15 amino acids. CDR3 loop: CASSPGQGRSYEQYF. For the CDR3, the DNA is TGTGCCAGCAGCCCGGGACAGGGCCGCTCCTACGAGCAGTACTTC.

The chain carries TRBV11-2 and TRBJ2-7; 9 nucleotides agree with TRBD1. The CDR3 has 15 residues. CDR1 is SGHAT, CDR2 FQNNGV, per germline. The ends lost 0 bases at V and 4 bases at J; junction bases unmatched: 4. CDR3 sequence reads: CASSLERDRVYEQYF. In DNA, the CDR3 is TGTGCCAGCAGCTTAGAGCGGGACAGGGTATACGAGCAGTACTTC.

CDR3 protein: CASSLSPLAGGTDTQYF. For the CDR3, the DNA is TGTGCCAGCAGTTTATCCCCACTAGCGGGAGGCACAGATACGCAGTATTTT. The chain couples TRBV27 to TRBJ2-3; TRBD2 matches at 11 bases. J was trimmed by 1 base and V by 0 bases; bases with no gene match: 3. Germline CDR1 and CDR2: MNHEY and SMNVEV (reference sequence). The length of the CDR3 is 17 residues.

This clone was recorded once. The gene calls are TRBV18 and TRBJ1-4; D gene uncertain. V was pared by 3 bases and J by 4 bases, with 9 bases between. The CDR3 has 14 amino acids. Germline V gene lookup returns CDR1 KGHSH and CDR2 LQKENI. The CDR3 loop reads CASSPAQINEKLFF. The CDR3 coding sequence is TGTGCCAGCTCACCGGCCCAGATTAATGAAAAACTGTTTTTT.

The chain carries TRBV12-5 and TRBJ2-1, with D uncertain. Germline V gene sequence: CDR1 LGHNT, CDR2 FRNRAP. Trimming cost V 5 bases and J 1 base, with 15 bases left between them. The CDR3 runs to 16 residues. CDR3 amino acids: CASGPSLLGSYNEQFF. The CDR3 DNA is TGTGCTAGTGGTCCCAGCCTCCTCGGGTCCTACAATGAGCAGTTCTTC.

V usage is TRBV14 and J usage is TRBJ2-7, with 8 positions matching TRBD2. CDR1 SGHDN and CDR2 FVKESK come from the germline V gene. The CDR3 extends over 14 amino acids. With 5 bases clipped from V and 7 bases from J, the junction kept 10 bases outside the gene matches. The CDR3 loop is CASSVRRGGGEQYF. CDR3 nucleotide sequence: TGTGCCAGCAGCGTTCGTCGGGGGGGAGGGGAGCAGTACTTC.

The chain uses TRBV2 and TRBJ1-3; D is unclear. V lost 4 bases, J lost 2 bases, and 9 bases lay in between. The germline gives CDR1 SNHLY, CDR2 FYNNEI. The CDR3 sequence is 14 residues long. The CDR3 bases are TGTGCCAGCAGTGTCCGAGGGACTGGAAACACCATATATTTT. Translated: CASSVRGTGNTIYF. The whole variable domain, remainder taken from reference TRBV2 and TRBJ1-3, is EPEVTQTPSHQVTQMGQEVILRCVPISNHLYFYWYRQILGQKVEFLVSFYNNEISEKSEIFDDQFSVERPDGSNFTLKIRSTKLEDSAMYFCASSVRGTGNTIYFGEGSWLTVV.

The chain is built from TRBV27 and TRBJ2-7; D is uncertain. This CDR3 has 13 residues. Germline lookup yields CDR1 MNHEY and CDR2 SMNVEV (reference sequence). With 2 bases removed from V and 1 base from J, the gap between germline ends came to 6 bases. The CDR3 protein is CASSLHFSYEQYF. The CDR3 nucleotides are TGTGCCAGCAGTTTACACTTTTCCTACGAGCAGTACTTC.

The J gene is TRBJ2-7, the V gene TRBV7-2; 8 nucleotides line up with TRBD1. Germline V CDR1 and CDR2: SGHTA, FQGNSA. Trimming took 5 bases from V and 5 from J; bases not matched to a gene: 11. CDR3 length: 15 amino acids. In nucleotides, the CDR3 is TGTGCCAGCAGCAATCGCAGGGGGCGAAGAGACGAGCAGTACTTC. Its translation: CASSNRRGRRDEQYF.

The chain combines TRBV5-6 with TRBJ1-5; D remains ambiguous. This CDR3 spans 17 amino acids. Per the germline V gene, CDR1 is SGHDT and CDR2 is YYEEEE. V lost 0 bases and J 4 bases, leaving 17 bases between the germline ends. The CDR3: CASSLATGEGWNQPQHF. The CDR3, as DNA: TGTGCCAGCAGCTTGGCCACCGGAGAAGGATGGAATCAGCCCCAGCATTTT.

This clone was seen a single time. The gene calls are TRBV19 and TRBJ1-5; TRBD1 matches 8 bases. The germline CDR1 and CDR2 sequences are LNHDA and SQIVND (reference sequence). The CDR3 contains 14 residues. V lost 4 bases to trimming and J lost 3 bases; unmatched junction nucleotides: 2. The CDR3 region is CASSRTGNNQPQHF. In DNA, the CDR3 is TGTGCCAGTAGTAGGACAGGGAACAATCAGCCCCAGCATTTT.

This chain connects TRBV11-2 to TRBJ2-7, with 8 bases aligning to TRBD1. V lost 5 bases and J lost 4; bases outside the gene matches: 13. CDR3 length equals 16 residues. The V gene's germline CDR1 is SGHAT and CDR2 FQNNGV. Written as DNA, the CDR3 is TGTGCCAGCAGCCAGGGGGCAGGGATCTTCGGGTACGAGCAGTACTTC. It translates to CASSQGAGIFGYEQYF.

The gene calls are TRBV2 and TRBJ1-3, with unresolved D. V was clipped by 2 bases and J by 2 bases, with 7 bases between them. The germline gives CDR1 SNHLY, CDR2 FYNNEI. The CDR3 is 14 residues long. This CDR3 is CASSERRAGNTIYF. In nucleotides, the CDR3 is TGTGCCAGCAGTGAACGGCGGGCTGGAAACACCATATATTTT. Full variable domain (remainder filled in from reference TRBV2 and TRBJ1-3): EPEVTQTPSHQVTQMGQEVILRCVPISNHLYFYWYRQILGQKVEFLVSFYNNEISEKSEIFDDQFSVERPDGSNFTLKIRSTKLEDSAMYFCASSERRAGNTIYFGEGSWLTVV.

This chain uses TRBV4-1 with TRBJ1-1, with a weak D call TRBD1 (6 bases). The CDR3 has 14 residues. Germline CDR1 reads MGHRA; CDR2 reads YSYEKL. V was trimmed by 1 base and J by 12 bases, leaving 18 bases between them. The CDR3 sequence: CASSQVGARGGSFF. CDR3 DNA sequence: TGCGCCAGCAGCCAAGTTGGGGCAAGGGGGGGTTCTTTCTTT.

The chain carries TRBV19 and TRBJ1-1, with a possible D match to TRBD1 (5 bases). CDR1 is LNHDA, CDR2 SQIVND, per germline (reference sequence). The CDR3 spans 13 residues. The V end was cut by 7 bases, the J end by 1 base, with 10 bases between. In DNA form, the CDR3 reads TGTGCCAGTACTCAAGACAGGAACACTGAAGCTTTCTTT. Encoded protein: CASTQDRNTEAFF.

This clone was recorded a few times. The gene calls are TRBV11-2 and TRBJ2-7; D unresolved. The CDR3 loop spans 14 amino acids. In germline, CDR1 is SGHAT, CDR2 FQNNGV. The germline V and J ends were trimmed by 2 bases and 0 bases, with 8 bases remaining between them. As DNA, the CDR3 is TGTGCCAGCAGCTTAAGGCCTAGCTCCTACGAGCAGTACTTC. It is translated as CASSLRPSSYEQYF.

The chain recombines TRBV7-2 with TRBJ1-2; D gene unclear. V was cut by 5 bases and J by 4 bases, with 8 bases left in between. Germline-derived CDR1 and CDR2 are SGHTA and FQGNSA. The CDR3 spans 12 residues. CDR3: CASSPQTYGYTF. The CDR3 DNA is TGTGCCAGCAGCCCACAGACCTATGGCTACACCTTC.

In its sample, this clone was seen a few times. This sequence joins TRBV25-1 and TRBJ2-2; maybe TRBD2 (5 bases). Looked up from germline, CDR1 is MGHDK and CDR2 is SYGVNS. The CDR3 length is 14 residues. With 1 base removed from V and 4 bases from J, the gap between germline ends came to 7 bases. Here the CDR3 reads CASSELGSTGELFF. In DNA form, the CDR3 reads TGTGCCAGCAGTGAATTAGGGAGCACCGGGGAGCTGTTTTTT.

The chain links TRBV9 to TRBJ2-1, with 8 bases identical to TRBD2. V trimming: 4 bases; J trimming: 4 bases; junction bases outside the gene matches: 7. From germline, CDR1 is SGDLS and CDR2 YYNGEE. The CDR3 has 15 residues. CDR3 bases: TGTGCCAGCAGCACCAGCGGGGGCCTATACAATGAGCAGTTCTTC. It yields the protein CASSTSGGLYNEQFF.

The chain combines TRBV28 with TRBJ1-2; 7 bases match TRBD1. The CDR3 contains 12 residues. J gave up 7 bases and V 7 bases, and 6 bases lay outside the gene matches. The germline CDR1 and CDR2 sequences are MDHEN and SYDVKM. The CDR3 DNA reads TGTGCCAGCAATAGCAGGGGGTCTGGCTACACCTTC. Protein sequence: CASNSRGSGYTF.

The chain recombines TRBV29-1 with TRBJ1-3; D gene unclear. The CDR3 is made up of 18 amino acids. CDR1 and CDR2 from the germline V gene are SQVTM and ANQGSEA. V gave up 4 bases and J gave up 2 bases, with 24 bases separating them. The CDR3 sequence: CSVVLVSAEKAPGNTIYF. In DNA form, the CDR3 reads TGCAGCGTTGTTCTCGTGTCGGCCGAAAAAGCGCCTGGAAACACCATATATTTT.